Listed here is a single T cell receptor (beta chain). Its antigen remains unidentified. This entry is derived from a study of T cells expressing NK-cell markers. Study-level points and caveats: A range of about 1.0-7.5% of CD8+ T cells consisted of dominant NKG2C+ clonotypes in a handful of donors. One observes that, in several donors, these clonotypes were also the leading ones within the CD3+CD56-NKG2C+ fraction.

TCRdb reprocessed the 5' RACE reads and keeps a single row for each CDR3 protein, giving no DNA. Found here are 500,000 to 600,000 distinct CDR3 sequences; the top ten clones hold approximately 3.5%. The CDR3 is 16 amino acids. Germline V lookup: CDR1 LNHDA, CDR2 SQIVND (reference sequence). This sequence was found in a man younger than 35 in good health. The rearrangement joins TRBV19 to TRBJ2-1; lacking DNA, the TRBD2 call made by TCRdb goes unchecked. What was sequenced was blood T cells: a sorted CD56 or NKG2C T cell subset, CD4+ or CD8+ T cells, or bulk PBMC T cells (not recorded which). CDR3 loop: CASTRRAGKDYNEQFF.